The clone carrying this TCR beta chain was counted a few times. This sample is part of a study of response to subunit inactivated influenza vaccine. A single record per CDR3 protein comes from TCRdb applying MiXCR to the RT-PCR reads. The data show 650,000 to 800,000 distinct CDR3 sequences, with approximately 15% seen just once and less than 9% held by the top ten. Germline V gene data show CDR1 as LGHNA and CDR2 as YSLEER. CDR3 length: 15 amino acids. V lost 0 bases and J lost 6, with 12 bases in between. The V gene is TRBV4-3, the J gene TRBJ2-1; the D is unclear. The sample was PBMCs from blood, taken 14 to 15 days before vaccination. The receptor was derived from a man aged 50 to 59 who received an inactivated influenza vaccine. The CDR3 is CASSQDRTESNEQFF. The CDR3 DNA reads TGCGCCAGCAGCCAAGATAGAACTGAAAGCAATGAGCAGTTCTTC.